These 14 T cell receptor beta chains came from one sample sequenced in a study of metastatic and nonmetastatic thyroid tumors. From the PCR reads, TCRdb re-called clones with MiXCR. The repertoire holds 60,000 or so clones, with approximately 4.1% as singletons. Patients had received no treatment of any kind before thyroid surgery. Source material: blood. The receptors derive from a female donor with papillary thyroid cancer or a benign thyroid nodule (not recorded which). Some clones in this sample may be carry-over from other donors' samples.

The chain uses TRBV7-6 and TRBJ2-2, with D tentatively TRBD1 (6 bases). In germline, CDR1 is SGHVS, CDR2 FNYEAQ. The CDR3 covers 16 residues. Deletions cut 6 bases from V and 4 bases from J, with 18 bases between. The CDR3 DNA follows: TGTGCCAGCAGTCAACTTTGGGGGCCGGTCACCGGGGAGCTGTTTTTT. Its protein is CASSQLWGPVTGELFF. The whole variable domain, filled in from reference TRBV7-6 and TRBJ2-2, reads GAGVSQSPRYKVTKRGQDVALRCDPISGHVSLYWYRQALGQGPEFLTYFNYEAQQDKSGLPNDRFSAERPEGSISTLTIQRTEQRDSAMYRCASSQLWGPVTGELFFGEGSRLTVL.

Many counts were recorded for this clone. The chain couples TRBV7-3 to TRBJ2-7; possibly TRBD2 for D (5 bases). Germline V gene sequence: CDR1 SGHTA, CDR2 FQGTGA. This CDR3 comprises 15 residues. The germline V and J ends were trimmed by 1 base and 4 bases, with 14 bases remaining between them. CDR3 in DNA: TGTGCCAGCAGCTTAAGTTACGGGAACGGATACGAGCAGTACTTC. As protein: CASSLSYGNGYEQYF.

This chain links TRBV20-1 with TRBJ1-3; tentatively, D is TRBD1 (6 bases). The CDR3 sequence is 18 residues long. Trimming left V 6 bases short and J 4 bases short, with 28 bases between. CDR1 is DFQATT, CDR2 SNEGSKA, per germline (reference sequence). The DNA for the CDR3 is TGCAGTGCCCTCAGGGCCTCCGGGGGGGGCGCCGGGGGAAACACCATATATTTT. It translates to CSALRASGGGAGGNTIYF.

Ten or more counts support this clone. The V and J genes are TRBV11-2 and TRBJ1-6; TRBD1 is a possible D gene (5 bases). Looked up from germline, CDR1 is SGHAT and CDR2 is FQNNGV. This CDR3 spans 15 amino acids. V lost 0 bases to trimming and J lost 6 bases, with 9 bases between them. CDR3 residues: CASSLDSGSNSPLHF. The CDR3, as DNA: TGTGCCAGCAGCTTAGACTCAGGGTCTAATTCACCCCTCCACTTT. Complete variable domain (other parts from reference TRBV11-2 and TRBJ1-6): EAGVAQSPRYKIIEKRQSVAFWCNPISGHATLYWYQQILGQGPKLLIQFQNNGVVDDSQLPKDRFSAERLKGVDSTLKIQPAKLEDSAVYLCASSLDSGSNSPLHFGNGTRLTVT.

Points on this clone: An end of the junction differs from the germline gene, which may be a read error. The chain carries TRBV6-2 or TRBV6-3 and TRBJ1-3; D remains unclear. The CDR3 length is 15 residues. Germline V gene data show CDR1 as MNHEY and CDR2 as SVGEGT. The CDR3 DNA reads TGTGTCAGCACTGCGGGAACGTTTTTTGGAAACACCATATATTTT. Protein product: CVSTAGTFFGNTIYF.

This clone has just a few counts. V usage is TRBV12-3 or TRBV12-4 and J usage is TRBJ2-7; TRBD2 matches 13 bases. The CDR3 contains 15 residues. The ends lost 5 bases at V and 6 bases at J; junction bases unmatched: 7. The CDR3 nucleotides read TGTGCCAGCAGTGCGGGACTAGCGGGAAGTTGCGAGCAGTACTTC. Amino acid sequence: CASSAGLAGSCEQYF.

The sample holds many counts of this clone. The chain joins TRBV5-1 to TRBJ2-7; D is perhaps TRBD2 (6 bases). Deletions cut 5 bases from V and 3 bases from J, with 12 bases between. The CDR3 runs 13 residues. Germline CDR1 SGHRS, CDR2 YFSETQ. The CDR3 region is CASRLMTSYEQYF. CDR3 coding DNA: TGCGCCAGCAGACTGATGACTAGCTACGAGCAGTACTTC.

Many counts were recorded for this clone. The chain joins TRBV3-1 to TRBJ2-7; D call uncertain. With 5 bases removed from V and 5 bases from J, the gap between germline ends came to 13 bases. The CDR3 loop spans 13 amino acids. The germline CDR1 and CDR2 sequences are LGHDT and YNNKEL (reference sequence). CDR3 in amino acids: CASSTQTLHEQYF. The CDR3 region has the DNA TGTGCCAGCAGCACACAAACCCTCCACGAGCAGTACTTC.

This chain joins TRBV9 and TRBJ1-4, with D hard to call. The germline V gene has CDR1 SGDLS and CDR2 YYNGEE. Trimming pared 0 bases from V and 3 bases from J, leaving 9 bases between. This CDR3 is 15 amino acids long. CDR3 sequence reads: CASSVELGPNEKLFF. The CDR3 region has the DNA TGTGCCAGCAGCGTAGAGTTAGGGCCTAATGAAAAACTGTTTTTT.

This rearrangement joins TRBV5-1 to TRBJ2-7; D may be TRBD1 (6 bases). The CDR3 runs 15 residues. Trimming pared 1 base from V and 2 bases from J, leaving 13 bases between. Germline V gene data show CDR1 as SGHRS and CDR2 as YFSETQ. CDR3 residues: CASSLQTGRPYEQYF. CDR3 coding DNA: TGCGCCAGCAGCTTGCAGACAGGCCGGCCCTACGAGCAGTACTTC. The full variable domain, rest sourced from reference TRBV5-1 and TRBJ2-7, is KAGVTQTPRYLIKTRGQQVTLSCSPISGHRSVSWYQQTPGQGLQFLFEYFSETQRNKGNFPGRFSGRQFSNSRSEMNVSTLELGDSALYLCASSLQTGRPYEQYFGPGTRLTVT.

The chain couples TRBV5-1 to TRBJ2-2; D unclear. Germline V CDR1 and CDR2: SGHRS, YFSETQ. There are 15 residues in the CDR3. With 4 bases removed from V and 8 bases from J, the gap between germline ends came to 18 bases. The CDR3 nucleotides are TGCGCCAGCAGCCAAGGAATGGTCCAAGGTGGGGAGCTGTTTTTT. This sequence encodes CASSQGMVQGGELFF.

About this clone: A read error may produce the germline difference seen at one junction end. CDR3 sequence (DNA): TGTGCCAGCAGTCATAACATAGGCCGGAGCACAGATACGCAATATTTT. Protein product: CASSHNIGRSTDTQYF. The V gene is TRBV12-3 or TRBV12-4, the J gene TRBJ2-3; D gene ambiguous. CDR3 size: 16 residues.

This clone was picked up many times. A much larger clone differs by one base, so this may be a read error. The CDR3 DNA is TGTGCCAGCAGCTTAGCGCTCAGGGGGTCACAGGGCTACACCTTC. It yields the protein CASSLALRGSQGYTF. This rearrangement joins TRBV7-9 to TRBJ1-2, with TRBD1 matching over 7 bases. The junction had 9 bases not matched to a gene; V was cut back by 0 bases and J by 8 bases. The CDR3 contains 15 residues. Germline V gene data show CDR1 as SEHNR and CDR2 as FQNEAQ (reference sequence).

This clone came up a few times. This chain links TRBV24-1 with TRBJ2-3; 9 bases are shared with TRBD1. Per the germline V gene, CDR1 is KGHDR and CDR2 is SFDVKD. The CDR3 totals 17 residues. J gave up 6 bases and V 4 bases, and 13 bases lay outside the gene matches. CDR3 sequence: CATSDLLQGAMSDTQYF. The CDR3 DNA sequence: TGTGCCACCAGTGACCTTCTACAGGGGGCCATGTCGGATACGCAGTATTTT.